The 3 T cell receptor beta chains given below trace back to one sample, sequenced in a study of Ad26.COV2.S vaccination and SARS-CoV-2 variants. The treatment: over 15 received Ad26.COV2.S at low or high dose, single or two shots; roughly five received placebo; per-sample allocation not given. On day 63 after the first injection, vaccine and placebo recipients gave samples. Measured with immunoSEQ multiplex PCR; TCRdb has only the in-frame clones, and not every one. Among fewer than 500,000 clones, about 93% were seen once, and the ten largest hold about 12%. Sample: peripheral blood, taken in a trial of Ad26.COV2.S vaccine versus placebo. Every receptor here comes from a person between 18 and 60 years old who received the Ad26.COV2.S COVID-19 vaccine or a placebo.

This sequence joins TRBV6-1 and TRBJ1-1; maybe TRBD1 (5 bases). The CDR3 has 13 amino acids. CDR1 and CDR2 (germline): MNHNS, SASEGT. V was pared by 3 bases and J by 4 bases, with 9 bases between. In DNA, the CDR3 is TGTGCCAGCAGTGATCTGAGGGGCACTGAAGCTTTCTTT. Protein: CASSDLRGTEAFF.

V usage is TRBV29-1 and J usage is TRBJ2-3; the match to TRBD2 covers 13 bases. CDR3 length: 15 residues. Germline V lookup: CDR1 SQVTM, CDR2 ANQGSEA. V lost 6 bases, J lost 3 bases, and 6 bases stayed unmatched. CDR3 DNA sequence: TGCAGCGTCCTTGGACTAGCGGGAGAGACAGATACGCAGTATTTT. It encodes CSVLGLAGETDTQYF.

This chain joins TRBV4-1 and TRBJ2-1; D possibly corresponds to TRBD2 (5 bases). The CDR3 totals 16 residues. Germline values: CDR1 MGHRA, CDR2 YSYEKL. With 1 base removed from V and 10 bases from J, the gap between germline ends came to 20 bases. CDR3 DNA: TGCGCCAGCAGCCAAGTAGGCAGGACTTCAAGGTGGGAGCAGTTCTTC. This gives the protein CASSQVGRTSRWEQFF.